Listed below are T cell receptor beta chains from one sample, sequenced in a study of blood T cell repertoires in COVID-19. Profiled with immunoSEQ multiplex PCR; TCRdb holds only in-frame clones, not every one. The repertoire holds approximately 82,000 clones, with approximately 78% as singletons. The material sequenced was peripheral blood. Receptor source: a man in his fifties with active or convalescent COVID-19. Both conserved end residues are part of each CDR3. The D gene is left open where the match is weak. For some rows the clone size is stated as once, few or many, or as a class when expanded; others skip it.

length	V	J	D	size	DNA	CDR3
14	TRBV6-5	TRBJ2-7	TRBD1	-	TGTGCCAGCAGCCGACAGGGGAGCTCCTACGAGCAGTACTTC	CASSRQGSSYEQYF
13	TRBV4-1	TRBJ1-4	-	-	TGCGCCAGCAGCCAAGGGGGCGGCGAAAAACTGTTTTTT	CASSQGGGEKLFF
15	TRBV7-9	TRBJ1-1	TRBD1	-	TGTGCCAGCAGCCCAGAACCCAGGGGGGACACTGAAGCTTTCTTT	CASSPEPRGDTEAFF
16	TRBV9	TRBJ1-5	TRBD1	-	TGTGCCAGCAGCGTAGGAGCAGGGGGGCTCAATCAGCCCCAGCATTTT	CASSVGAGGLNQPQHF
16	TRBV6-5	TRBJ1-6	-	-	TGTGCCAGCAGTTACTCCGGGAACCCTAGAGATTCACCCCTCCACTTT	CASSYSGNPRDSPLHF
14	TRBV19	TRBJ2-7	-	few	TGTGCCAGTAGTCCCGGGACTGATGTCTACGAGCAGTACTTC	CASSPGTDVYEQYF
16	TRBV10-3	TRBJ2-1	TRBD2	-	TGTGCCATCAGTTCCTTTAGCGGGGGGGAGGGCAATGAGCAGTTCTTC	CAISSFSGGEGNEQFF
13	TRBV6-5	TRBJ1-1	-	-	TGTGCCAGCAGTATACAGGGTAGCACTGAAGCTTTCTTT	CASSIQGSTEAFF
13	TRBV12-3/TRBV12-4	TRBJ1-5	TRBD1	-	TGTGCCAGCAGCATCCAGGGGGATCAGCCCCAGCATTTT	CASSIQGDQPQHF
15	TRBV4-2	TRBJ1-6	-	once	TGTGCCAGCAGCCAAGGACAGGATTATAATTCACCCCTCCACTTT	CASSQGQDYNSPLHF
15	TRBV19	TRBJ1-3	-	-	TGTGCCAGTACCCGACAGTCTGCCTCTGGAAACACCATATATTTT	CASTRQSASGNTIYF
17	TRBV28	TRBJ1-5	TRBD1	-	TGTGCCAGCACCTTTTCAGGGGGCGCCGGGGTGGATCAGCCCCAGCATTTT	CASTFSGGAGVDQPQHF
12	TRBV6-1	TRBJ1-1	-	-	TGTGCCAGCAGTGAGCGGGACACTGAAGCTTTCTTT	CASSERDTEAFF
12	TRBV12-3/TRBV12-4	TRBJ1-6	-	-	TGTGCCAGCCGGACACTCCAATCACCCCTCCACTTT	CASRTLQSPLHF
17	TRBV24-1	TRBJ1-3	-	-	TGTGCCACCAGTGATTGGAATAGCTACCACTCTGGAAACACCATATATTTT	CATSDWNSYHSGNTIYF
17	TRBV6-6	TRBJ1-6	TRBD1	-	TGTGCCAGCAGCCGACAGGGGGCCAACCCCTATAATTCACCCCTCCACTTT	CASSRQGANPYNSPLHF
14	TRBV9	TRBJ1-2	TRBD1	-	TGTGCCAGCACCCCGGGACAGGGGGCTCTGGGCTACACCTTC	CASTPGQGALGYTF
14	TRBV5-4	TRBJ2-7	TRBD2	once	TGTGCCAGCAGGGACTCCGGGACTAGCAACGAGCAGTACTTC	CASRDSGTSNEQYF
13	TRBV12-3/TRBV12-4	TRBJ1-2	-	-	TGTGCCAGCAATTCCGGGACAAACTATGGCTACACCTTC	CASNSGTNYGYTF
12	TRBV27	TRBJ2-2	-	-	TGTGCCAGCAGAACCCTCGGGGGGGAGCTGTTTTTT	CASRTLGGELFF
15	TRBV18	TRBJ2-3	-	once	TGTGCCAGCTCACGAGGGGGTTCGGGCACAGATACGCAGTATTTT	CASSRGGSGTDTQYF
14	TRBV7-2	TRBJ2-7	TRBD2	once	TGTGCCAGCAGCCCCCTGCTAGCGGGGGGCGAGCAGTACTTC	CASSPLLAGGEQYF
14	TRBV6-5	TRBJ1-1	TRBD1	few	TGTGCCAGCAGGATACAGGGGGTGAACACTGAAGCTTTCTTT	CASRIQGVNTEAFF
15	TRBV24-1	TRBJ1-4	TRBD1	-	TGTGCCACCAGTGACCCCAGACAGGGTAACGAAAAACTGTTTTTT	CATSDPRQGNEKLFF
16	TRBV27	TRBJ1-5	-	-	TGTGCCAGCAGTTCTGGATTGCGGGGGAGCAATCAGCCCCAGCATTTT	CASSSGLRGSNQPQHF
14	TRBV5-1	TRBJ1-1	-	-	TGCGCCAGCAGCTTGGATCCCGCACGCGCTGAAGCTTTCTTT	CASSLDPARAEAFF
15	TRBV6-1	TRBJ1-3	TRBD1	-	TGTGCCAGCAGTGAGCCGGGACAGTCTGGAAACACCATATATTTT	CASSEPGQSGNTIYF